One and the same sample provided the 32 T cell receptor beta chains below, sequenced in a study of PD-1 blockade in classical Hodgkin lymphoma. Stated time point: cycle 4 day 1 (C4D1), after about 6 weeks of nivolumab. Each patient's relapse followed autologous stem cell transplantation, and brentuximab vedotin exposure varied. Profiling relied on immunoSEQ multiplex PCR, and the TCRdb table lists in-frame clones only, not all of them. Altogether approximately 29,000 clones are present, almost 85% being singletons, with the ten largest covering around 20%. The sample consisted of peripheral blood mononuclear cells (PBMCs), taken before the fourth cycle of nivolumab. The receptors were sampled from a human donor with classical Hodgkin lymphoma.

This chain's CDR3 is CSVTPGQGPNEQFF. The DNA for the CDR3 is TGCAGCGTTACGCCGGGACAGGGCCCCAATGAGCAGTTCTTC. V is TRBV29-1 and J is TRBJ2-1, with TRBD1 matching over 9 bases. J gave up 6 bases and V 5 bases, and 8 bases lay outside the gene matches. The germline CDR1 and CDR2 sequences are SQVTM and ANQGSEA. This CDR3 has 14 amino acids.

The rearrangement links TRBV5-6 to TRBJ2-1, with 9 bases aligning to TRBD2. V lost 2 bases to trimming and J lost 8 bases; unmatched junction nucleotides: 11. Germline lookup yields CDR1 SGHDT and CDR2 YYEEEE. The CDR3 covers 16 residues. CDR3 loop: CASSFDVRGGADEQFF. The CDR3 DNA sequence: TGTGCCAGCAGCTTCGATGTGCGGGGGGGCGCGGATGAGCAGTTCTTC.

In its sample, this clone was seen once. The V call is TRBV28, the J call TRBJ2-1; a possible D gene is TRBD1 (6 bases). Germline CDR1 MDHEN, CDR2 SYDVKM. This CDR3 has 16 residues. The ends were cut back, 4 bases at V and 6 bases at J, with 19 bases in the middle. The CDR3 DNA reads as TGTGCCAGCAGTTCGCCAGGGGCGGTAAAAGCCAATGAGCAGTTCTTC. It specifies CASSSPGAVKANEQFF.

The CDR3 DNA sequence: TGTGCCAGCAGTTATGGAGACAGGGTGGCCTATGGCTACACCTTC. Its translation is CASSYGDRVAYGYTF. The chain employs TRBV6-6 and TRBJ1-2; 7 nucleotides match TRBD1. The CDR3 has 15 amino acids. V lost 3 bases to trimming and J lost 4 bases; unmatched junction nucleotides: 8. From germline, CDR1 is MNHNY and CDR2 SVGAGI (reference sequence).

V and J are TRBV11-2 and TRBJ1-4, with a possible D match to TRBD1 (5 bases). The length of the CDR3 is 13 residues. CDR1 is SGHAT, CDR2 FQNNGV, per germline. Here the CDR3 reads CASQGLGLEKLFF. In DNA form, the CDR3 reads TGTGCTTCGCAGGGACTGGGACTTGAAAAACTGTTTTTT.

This chain links TRBV6-1 with TRBJ1-4; D might be TRBD1 (6 bases). CDR3 length equals 13 residues. V was clipped by 9 bases and J by 8 bases, with 16 bases between them. Germline assignment: CDR1 MNHNS and CDR2 SASEGT. CDR3 in DNA: TGTGCCAGTCAAGTCAGGGGAAGAGAAAAACTGTTTTTT. Translation: CASQVRGREKLFF.

The rearrangement links TRBV6-5 to TRBJ1-2; weak D call: TRBD1 (5 bases). Trimming stripped 1 base from V and 6 bases from J, with 12 bases between. The CDR3 length is 14 residues. Germline-derived CDR1 and CDR2 are MNHEY and SVGAGI. This CDR3 reads CASSYWRGGNGYTF. For the CDR3, the DNA is TGTGCCAGCAGTTACTGGCGGGGCGGGAATGGCTACACCTTC.

This clone was seen once. Here the CDR3 DNA reads TGTGCCAGCAGCGCCGTAAGGGGGAAGGTGTTCTACGAGCAGTACTTC. This codes for CASSAVRGKVFYEQYF. The V and J genes are TRBV7-9 and TRBJ2-7; D perhaps matches TRBD1 (6 bases). The V gene lost 5 bases and the J gene lost 3 bases, with 20 bases spanning the gap. Germline V gene sequence: CDR1 SEHNR, CDR2 FQNEAQ (reference sequence). The CDR3 loop spans 16 amino acids.

In this sample, this clone turned up a few times. The CDR3 protein is CASSKSGGQEGLEQFF. CDR3 DNA sequence: TGTGCCAGCAGCAAATCGGGGGGACAGGAGGGATTGGAGCAGTTCTTC. V and J are TRBV21-1 and TRBJ2-1; the DNA was not used to check the table's D call, TRBD1. TRBV21-1 is labeled a pseudogene. The CDR3 sequence is 16 residues long.

As DNA, the CDR3 is TGTGCCAGCAGCTTCAACAGGGGCAATCAGCCCCAGCATTTT. Protein: CASSFNRGNQPQHF. The chain recombines TRBV5-5 with TRBJ1-5, with D maybe TRBD1 (6 bases). Trimming left V 2 bases short and J 2 bases short, with 8 bases between. Germline values: CDR1 SGHKS, CDR2 YYEKEE (reference sequence). The CDR3 is 14 residues long.

This chain uses TRBV7-3 with TRBJ2-1; 13 bases match TRBD2. Per the germline V gene, CDR1 is SGHTA and CDR2 is FQGTGA. The CDR3 extends over 17 amino acids. V shed 5 bases, J shed 3 bases, and the junction held 7 bases outside the gene matches. The CDR3 is CASSPGLAGDFYNEQFF. The CDR3 DNA follows: TGTGCCAGCAGCCCCGGACTAGCGGGGGACTTCTACAATGAGCAGTTCTTC. The complete variable domain, with remaining parts taken from reference TRBV7-3 and TRBJ2-1, reads GAGVSQTPSNKVTEKGKYVELRCDPISGHTALYWYRQSLGQGPEFLIYFQGTGAADDSGLPNDRFFAVRPEGSVSTLKIQRTERGDSAVYLCASSPGLAGDFYNEQFFGPGTRLTVL.

There are a few counts of this clone. The rearrangement joins TRBV4-3 to TRBJ1-4, with TRBD1 identical over 7 bases. In germline, CDR1 is LGHNA, CDR2 YSLEER. J lost 1 base, V lost 4 bases, and 3 bases had no gene match. The CDR3 extends over 15 amino acids. CDR3 loop: CASSPNRGTNEKLFF. The CDR3 nucleotides read TGCGCCAGCAGCCCAAACAGGGGAACTAATGAAAAACTGTTTTTT.

This chain uses TRBV23-1 with TRBJ1-6; D not certain. TRBV23-1 carries the ORF label, with uncertain function. Trimming took off 11 bases at V and 4 bases at J, with 15 bases between the two ends. The CDR3 totals 14 residues. The CDR3 spells CASIWGFYNSPLHF. As DNA, the CDR3 is TGCGCCTCAATTTGGGGATTTTATAATTCACCCCTCCACTTT.

The chain carries TRBV2 and TRBJ1-6; D is possibly TRBD1 (5 bases). The V gene's germline CDR1 is SNHLY and CDR2 FYNNEI. V lost 11 bases to trimming and J lost 7 bases, with 21 bases between them. This CDR3 has 15 residues. CDR3 protein: CASLWGEAANSPLHF. The CDR3 DNA follows: TGTGCCTCCCTCTGGGGGGAGGCAGCAAATTCACCCCTCCACTTT.

The chain links TRBV13 to TRBJ2-3; possible D gene TRBD2, 5 bases. Trimming removed 0 bases at V and 8 bases at J, with 9 bases between. This CDR3 has 13 residues. Germline-derived CDR1 and CDR2 are PRHDT and FYEKMQ (reference sequence). DNA for the CDR3: TGTGCCAGCAGCTTAGGTACAGCGGTTACGCAGTATTTT. This codes for CASSLGTAVTQYF.

V is TRBV28 and J is TRBJ2-5; D ambiguous. The V and J ends lost 6 bases and 5 bases respectively, with 13 bases between them. The CDR3 extends over 13 amino acids. CDR1 is MDHEN and CDR2 is SYDVKM in the germline V gene. The CDR3 spells CASSTAVVETQYF. The CDR3 region has the DNA TGTGCCAGCAGCACGGCTGTAGTCGAGACCCAGTACTTC.

This chain links TRBV7-3 with TRBJ2-7, with 7 bases matching TRBD1. Germline assignment: CDR1 SGHTA and CDR2 FQGTGA. Trimming removed 5 bases from V and 0 bases from J; junction bases left unmatched: 4. The CDR3 runs to 14 residues. The CDR3 region has the DNA TGTGCCAGCAGCCCCCGGGACAGCTCCTACGAGCAGTACTTC. It codes for CASSPRDSSYEQYF.

The V and J genes are TRBV10-3 and TRBJ1-5; no clear D gene. Per germline, CDR1 ENHRY and CDR2 SYGVKD. With 3 bases removed from V and 7 bases from J, the gap between germline ends came to 7 bases. The CDR3 runs to 12 residues. This chain's CDR3 is CAISDRNQPQHF. CDR3 nucleotide sequence: TGTGCCATCAGTGACAGAAACCAGCCCCAGCATTTT.

The chain joins TRBV6-5 to TRBJ1-4; 9 bases are a match to TRBD1. With V trimmed by 5 bases and J by 8 bases, 9 bases remained unmatched. Germline V gene data show CDR1 as MNHEY and CDR2 as SVGAGI. This CDR3 comprises 15 residues. The CDR3 here is CASSPDRGQSEKLFF. CDR3 DNA sequence: TGTGCCAGCAGTCCGGACAGGGGCCAGTCAGAAAAACTGTTTTTT.

The chain recombines TRBV11-2 with TRBJ2-5; tentative D call: TRBD2 (6 bases). The CDR3 loop spans 14 amino acids. Germline CDR1 SGHAT, CDR2 FQNNGV. Trimming cost V 5 bases and J 4 bases, with 14 bases left between them. The CDR3 reads CASSPNGGAETQYF. CDR3 DNA: TGTGCCAGCAGCCCGAACGGGGGAGCAGAGACCCAGTACTTC.

The chain recombines TRBV4-2 with TRBJ1-2; 10 bases line up with TRBD1. The length of the CDR3 is 15 residues. Germline loops: CDR1 LGHNA, CDR2 YNFKEQ. The junction had 2 bases not matched to a gene; V was cut back by 4 bases and J by 0 bases. The CDR3 DNA reads TGTGCCAGCAGCCTAGGGACAGGGGCTAACTATGGCTACACCTTC. Protein: CASSLGTGANYGYTF.

This clone was picked up one time. The chain employs TRBV12-2 and TRBJ2-2; TRBD2 is the table's D call, not checked against the DNA. TRBV12-2 represents a pseudogene. The length of the CDR3 is 15 residues. CDR3 amino acids: CASREGLANTGELFF. CDR3 in DNA: TGTGCAAGTCGAGAGGGACTAGCGAACACCGGGGAGCTGTTTTTT.

The chain combines TRBV5-4 with TRBJ2-3, with 9 bases aligning to TRBD2. V shed 1 base, J shed 4 bases, and the junction held 7 bases outside the gene matches. The CDR3 is 16 amino acids. CDR1 and CDR2 (germline): SGHNT, YYREEE (reference sequence). CDR3 coding DNA: TGTGCCAGCAGCTTGAGGCTGGGACTAGCCGCAGATACGCAGTATTTT. Encoded protein: CASSLRLGLAADTQYF.

This rearrangement joins TRBV11-1 to TRBJ2-3; TRBD2 agrees at 8 bases. Germline lookup yields CDR1 SGHAT and CDR2 FQDESV (reference sequence). The V segment lost 5 bases and the J segment 0 bases; nucleotides outside the gene matches: 4. The CDR3 extends over 15 amino acids. CDR3 loop: CASSPSGRSTDTQYF. CDR3 in DNA: TGTGCCAGCAGCCCTAGCGGGCGAAGCACAGATACGCAGTATTTT.

The chain couples TRBV4-1 to TRBJ1-1; a possible D gene is TRBD1 (6 bases). Trimming removed 3 bases at V and 6 bases at J, with 29 bases between. The CDR3 extends over 19 amino acids. The germline CDR1 and CDR2 sequences are MGHRA and YSYEKL. CDR3 coding DNA: TGCGCCAGCAGCCACCCCCTGGGGGGGAGGATTAGGGGGAGCCCTGAAGCTTTCTTT. Translated: CASSHPLGGRIRGSPEAFF.

The chain employs TRBV7-3 and TRBJ2-5; perhaps D is TRBD1 or TRBD2 (5 bases each). This CDR3 spans 15 amino acids. Trimming took 1 base from V and 5 from J, leaving 14 bases between them. Germline V gene sequence: CDR1 SGHTA, CDR2 FQGTGA. This CDR3 reads CASSLRGVWGETQYF. The CDR3 nucleotides read TGTGCCAGCAGCTTAAGGGGTGTGTGGGGGGAGACCCAGTACTTC.

The chain couples TRBV19 to TRBJ1-3, with a tentative D call TRBD1 (5 bases). Germline V gene data show CDR1 as LNHDA and CDR2 as SQIVND (reference sequence). The CDR3 length is 14 residues. Trimming took off 5 bases at V and 3 bases at J, with 11 bases between the two ends. Written as DNA, the CDR3 is TGTGCCAGTAGTCTTCGGGACGGTGGAAACACCATATATTTT. It is translated as CASSLRDGGNTIYF.

The V gene is TRBV5-4, the J gene TRBJ2-1, with TRBD2 as a possible D gene (6 bases). CDR3 length equals 15 residues. The germline CDR1 and CDR2 sequences are SGHNT and YYREEE (reference sequence). The ends were cut back, 0 bases at V and 4 bases at J, with 11 bases in the middle. CDR3 amino acids: CASSLARELYNEQFF. The CDR3 DNA reads TGTGCCAGCAGCTTGGCCCGGGAGCTATACAATGAGCAGTTCTTC.

The chain couples TRBV18 to TRBJ1-2, with a weak D call TRBD1 (5 bases). Trimming removed 3 bases from V and 2 bases from J, with 7 bases in between. This CDR3 contains 13 residues. Germline CDR1 reads KGHSH; CDR2 reads LQKENI. For the CDR3, the DNA is TGTGCCAGCTCACCCGACAGCAACTATGGCTACACCTTC. Translating it yields CASSPDSNYGYTF.

This chain links TRBV5-1 with TRBJ1-5; D is unresolved. The germline V gene has CDR1 SGHRS and CDR2 YFSETQ. Trimming left V 3 bases short and J 2 bases short, with 15 bases between. The CDR3 is made up of 16 amino acids. The CDR3 loop is CASSSSIDSGNQPQHF. CDR3 DNA sequence: TGCGCCAGCAGCTCTTCAATCGATAGCGGCAATCAGCCCCAGCATTTT.

This sequence joins TRBV19 and TRBJ2-7; D is tentatively TRBD1 or TRBD2 (6 bases each). The CDR3 extends over 13 amino acids. Germline loops: CDR1 LNHDA, CDR2 SQIVND (reference sequence). The V end lost 6 bases, the J end lost 6 bases, and 15 bases lay between the germline ends. The CDR3 region has the DNA TGTGCCAGTAGGGCGGGACACGGAGGCGAGCAGTACTTC. It translates to CASRAGHGGEQYF.

This chain connects TRBV7-3 to TRBJ2-1; D may be TRBD2 (5 bases). The CDR3 is 12 amino acids. V lost 5 bases, J lost 8 bases, and 10 bases lay in between. Germline values: CDR1 SGHTA, CDR2 FQGTGA. The CDR3 region is CASSAGGDEQFF. In nucleotides, the CDR3 is TGTGCCAGCAGCGCAGGAGGCGATGAGCAGTTCTTC.